Below are 15 T cell receptor beta chains sequenced from a single sample in a study of CD8+ T cells in alopecia areata (dated by TCRdb to 2017 to 2018). Library creation used the immunoSEQ multiplex PCR assay. RNA was extracted from all samples and reverse transcribed into cDNA as template for TCR sequencing. TCRdb carries this immuneACCESS record with in-frame sequences only. Its versions omit some clonotypes, under half of them owing to an unresolved V gene in the studies checked, with the rest unexplained. Counted in this sample were some 120,000 clones; roughly 57% of them appeared once. Approximately 5.1% of the sample comes from the top ten. The time point label corresponds to: less than five weeks on oral tofacitinib. Interpreted using the paper, the treatment or condition label stands for: oral pan-JAK inhibitor, 5-10 mg twice daily. The source material was CD4+ T cells sorted from blood, sampled at week 4, from a patient treated with tofacitinib. The receptors shown here come from a human donor with alopecia areata.

V usage is TRBV5-1 and J usage is TRBJ2-1; 14 bases line up with TRBD2. The CDR3 covers 17 residues. J was trimmed by 8 bases and V by 4 bases; bases with no gene match: 11. The V gene's germline CDR1 is SGHRS and CDR2 YFSETQ. The CDR3 DNA sequence: TGCGCCAGCAGCGCGACTAGCGGGAGGGCCAGGGTAGATGAGCAGTTCTTC. It specifies CASSATSGRARVDEQFF.

This chain uses TRBV19 with TRBJ2-5, with D maybe TRBD2 (6 bases). Trimming stripped 3 bases from V and 2 bases from J, with 13 bases between. Germline V gene sequence: CDR1 LNHDA, CDR2 SQIVND (reference sequence). The CDR3 has 15 residues. The chain's CDR3 is CASSIPGGGQETQYF. DNA of the CDR3: TGTGCCAGTAGTATTCCCGGGGGAGGTCAAGAGACCCAGTACTTC.

The chain has TRBV18 and TRBJ2-2; D uncertain. Trimming took off 0 bases at V and 5 bases at J, with 4 bases between the two ends. Germline V gene sequence: CDR1 KGHSH, CDR2 LQKENI. The CDR3 has 13 residues. CDR3 residues: CASSPPTTGELFF. CDR3 in DNA: TGTGCCAGCTCACCACCCACAACCGGGGAGCTGTTTTTT.

This chain connects TRBV9 to TRBJ2-5; D is perhaps TRBD1 (7 bases). This CDR3 is built from 15 residues. Trimming took 4 bases from V and 1 from J, leaving 14 bases between them. The germline gives CDR1 SGDLS, CDR2 YYNGEE. The CDR3 DNA reads as TGTGCCAGCAGCCCACAGGGGACTTTCCAAGAGACCCAGTACTTC. Amino acids: CASSPQGTFQETQYF.

This clone is a singleton in its sample. The chain joins TRBV7-3 to TRBJ2-1, with TRBD2 as a possible D gene (6 bases). Trimming removed 4 bases from V and 5 bases from J, with 18 bases in between. CDR1 SGHTA and CDR2 FQGTGA come from the germline V gene. The CDR3 has 16 residues. The CDR3 here is CASSSSGADYNNEQFF. CDR3 coding DNA: TGTGCCAGCAGCTCCTCGGGAGCGGACTATAACAATGAGCAGTTCTTC.

The rearrangement uses TRBV9 and TRBJ2-3; 10 bases line up with TRBD2. V lost 4 bases, J lost 6 bases, and 11 bases stayed unmatched. The CDR3 has 16 residues. Germline CDR1 SGDLS, CDR2 YYNGEE. The CDR3, as DNA: TGTGCCAGCAGCAAATCTAGCGGGGGACCTTGGGATACGCAGTATTTT. It codes for CASSKSSGGPWDTQYF.

This clone has more than one count but fewer than ten. The chain carries TRBV27 and TRBJ2-3, with 7 bases fitting TRBD2. This CDR3 comprises 15 residues. Germline V CDR1 and CDR2: MNHEY, SMNVEV (reference sequence). V dropped 5 bases and J dropped 5; count of bases not matched to a gene: 10. The CDR3, as DNA: TGTGCCAGCAGTCCCGAGGGAGGGCGGGTAGATACGCAGTATTTT. Its protein is CASSPEGGRVDTQYF.

This clone has a handful of counts. The chain employs TRBV18 and TRBJ1-5, with a possible D match to TRBD1 (6 bases). The germline V and J ends were trimmed by 3 bases and 7 bases, with 10 bases remaining between them. Germline V gene sequence: CDR1 KGHSH, CDR2 LQKENI. This CDR3 region has 13 residues. In DNA form, the CDR3 reads TGTGCCAGCTCACCGGCAGGGGAACAGCCCCAGCATTTT. Amino acid sequence: CASSPAGEQPQHF. The whole variable domain, remainder taken from reference TRBV18 and TRBJ1-5, is NAGVMQNPRHLVRRRGQEARLRCSPMKGHSHVYWYRQLPEEGLKFMVYLQKENIIDESGMPKERFSAEFPKEGPSILRIQQVVRGDSAAYFCASSPAGEQPQHFGDGTRLSIL.

The chain uses TRBV5-6 and TRBJ2-3; no firm D call. This CDR3 is built from 13 residues. Per the germline V gene, CDR1 is SGHDT and CDR2 is YYEEEE. Trimming cost V 1 base and J 1 base, with 4 bases left between them. The CDR3 DNA follows: TGTGCCAGCAGCTTGAAGGGCACAGATACGCAGTATTTT. Amino acid sequence: CASSLKGTDTQYF.

CDR3 amino acids: CASSPPGTLREKLFF. CDR3 sequence (DNA): TGTGCCAGCTCACCCCCCGGGACCTTGAGAGAAAAACTGTTTTTT. The rearrangement joins TRBV18 to TRBJ1-4; D possibly corresponds to TRBD1 (5 bases). Germline V gene data show CDR1 as KGHSH and CDR2 as LQKENI. This CDR3 contains 15 residues. The germline V and J ends were trimmed by 3 bases and 8 bases, with 16 bases remaining between them.

In regard to this clone: This sample includes further DNA sequences coding for the same CDR3. The chain employs TRBV18 and TRBJ1-1; D may be TRBD1 (5 bases). Trimming left V 3 bases short and J 1 base short, with 6 bases between. CDR3 length: 13 amino acids. CDR1 KGHSH and CDR2 LQKENI come from the germline V gene. The CDR3 sequence: CASSPGGNTEAFF. The CDR3 coding sequence is TGTGCCAGCTCACCCGGGGGGAACACTGAAGCTTTCTTT.

J is TRBJ2-5 and V is TRBV30; 11 bases match TRBD2. Germline V gene sequence: CDR1 GTSNPN, CDR2 SVGIG (reference sequence). V was pared by 0 bases and J by 2 bases, with 8 bases of the junction left unmatched. This CDR3 region has 17 residues. CDR3 in amino acids: CAWSVSRTSGSQETQYF. CDR3 DNA: TGTGCCTGGAGTGTATCAAGGACTAGCGGGTCACAAGAGACCCAGTACTTC.

The rearrangement uses TRBV19 and TRBJ2-1, with a tentative D call TRBD1 (7 bases). Per the germline V gene, CDR1 is LNHDA and CDR2 is SQIVND (reference sequence). The CDR3 consists of 15 residues. Trimming removed 3 bases from V and 6 bases from J, with 15 bases in between. The CDR3 nucleotides read TGTGCCAGTAGTATCAGGGGGGCAGCTGTCAATGAGCAGTTCTTC. Protein sequence: CASSIRGAAVNEQFF.

This clone was counted between two and nine times. The rearrangement uses TRBV27 and TRBJ1-1, with 9 bases aligning to TRBD1. This CDR3 comprises 15 residues. Germline CDR1 and CDR2: MNHEY and SMNVEV (reference sequence). The junction had 8 bases not matched to a gene; V was cut back by 5 bases and J by 4 bases. Here the CDR3 reads CASSPLDRGGTEAFF. In nucleotides, the CDR3 is TGTGCCAGCAGTCCCCTGGACAGGGGTGGCACTGAAGCTTTCTTT.

This clone turned up a few times. The chain recombines TRBV4-2 with TRBJ1-4; D not certain. The ends were cut back, 4 bases at V and 8 bases at J, with 17 bases in the middle. Germline values: CDR1 LGHNA, CDR2 YNFKEQ. The length of the CDR3 is 15 residues. This chain's CDR3 is CASSLKMGIGEKLFF. CDR3 nucleotide sequence: TGTGCCAGCAGCCTAAAAATGGGGATTGGGGAAAAACTGTTTTTT.